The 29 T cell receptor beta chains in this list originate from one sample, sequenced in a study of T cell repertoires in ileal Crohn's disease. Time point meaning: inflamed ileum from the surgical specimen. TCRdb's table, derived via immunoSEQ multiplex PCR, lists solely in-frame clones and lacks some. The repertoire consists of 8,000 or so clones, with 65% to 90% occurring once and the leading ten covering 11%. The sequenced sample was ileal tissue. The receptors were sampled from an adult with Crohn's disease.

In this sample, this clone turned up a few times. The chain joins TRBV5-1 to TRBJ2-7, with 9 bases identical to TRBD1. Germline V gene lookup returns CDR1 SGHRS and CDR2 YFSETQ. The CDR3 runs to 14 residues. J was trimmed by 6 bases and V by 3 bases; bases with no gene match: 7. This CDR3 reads CASSSFGQGSEQYF. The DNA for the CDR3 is TGCGCCAGCAGCTCCTTCGGACAGGGGAGCGAGCAGTACTTC.

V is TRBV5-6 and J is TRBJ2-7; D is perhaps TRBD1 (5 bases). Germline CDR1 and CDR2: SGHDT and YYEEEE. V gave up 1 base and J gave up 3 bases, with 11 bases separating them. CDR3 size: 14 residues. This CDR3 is CASSLQGAIYEQYF. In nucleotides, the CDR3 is TGTGCCAGCAGCTTGCAAGGGGCCATCTACGAGCAGTACTTC.

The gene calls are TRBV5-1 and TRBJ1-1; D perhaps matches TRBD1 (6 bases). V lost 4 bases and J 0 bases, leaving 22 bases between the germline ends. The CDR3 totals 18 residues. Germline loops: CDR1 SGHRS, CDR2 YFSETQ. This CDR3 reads CASSLRAGQGLMNTEAFF. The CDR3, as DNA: TGCGCCAGCAGCCTACGAGCGGGACAAGGGCTTATGAACACTGAAGCTTTCTTT. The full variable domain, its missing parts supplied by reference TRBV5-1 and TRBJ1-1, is KAGVTQTPRYLIKTRGQQVTLSCSPISGHRSVSWYQQTPGQGLQFLFEYFSETQRNKGNFPGRFSGRQFSNSRSEMNVSTLELGDSALYLCASSLRAGQGLMNTEAFFGQGTRLTVV.

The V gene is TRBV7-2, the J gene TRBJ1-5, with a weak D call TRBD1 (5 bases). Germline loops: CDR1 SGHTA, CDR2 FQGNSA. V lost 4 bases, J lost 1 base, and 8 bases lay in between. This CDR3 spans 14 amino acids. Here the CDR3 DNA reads TGTGCCAGCAGCTCCCAGGGAAGCAATCAGCCCCAGCATTTT. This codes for CASSSQGSNQPQHF.

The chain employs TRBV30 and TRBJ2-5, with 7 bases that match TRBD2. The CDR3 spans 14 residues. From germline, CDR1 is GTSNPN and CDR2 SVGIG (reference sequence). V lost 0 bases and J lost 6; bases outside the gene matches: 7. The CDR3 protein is CAWSVWGSGKTQYF. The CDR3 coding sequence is TGTGCCTGGAGTGTTTGGGGGAGCGGGAAGACCCAGTACTTC.

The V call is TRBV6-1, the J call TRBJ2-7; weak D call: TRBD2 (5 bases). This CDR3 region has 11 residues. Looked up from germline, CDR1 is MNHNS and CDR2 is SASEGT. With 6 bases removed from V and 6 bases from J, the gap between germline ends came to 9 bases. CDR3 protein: CASREVSEQYF. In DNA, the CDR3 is TGTGCCAGCAGGGAGGTTTCCGAGCAGTACTTC.

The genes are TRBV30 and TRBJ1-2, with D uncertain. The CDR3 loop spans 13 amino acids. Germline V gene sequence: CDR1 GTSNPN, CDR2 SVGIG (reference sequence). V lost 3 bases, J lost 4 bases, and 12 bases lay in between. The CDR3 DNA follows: TGTGCCTGGAGCCCCCAGGCGGCCTATGGCTACACCTTC. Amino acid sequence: CAWSPQAAYGYTF.

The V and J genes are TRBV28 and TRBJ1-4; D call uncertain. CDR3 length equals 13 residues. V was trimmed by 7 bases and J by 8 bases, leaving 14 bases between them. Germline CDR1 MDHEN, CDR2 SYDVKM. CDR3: CASTPTMREKLFF. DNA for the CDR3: TGTGCCAGCACCCCAACGATGCGGGAAAAACTGTTTTTT.

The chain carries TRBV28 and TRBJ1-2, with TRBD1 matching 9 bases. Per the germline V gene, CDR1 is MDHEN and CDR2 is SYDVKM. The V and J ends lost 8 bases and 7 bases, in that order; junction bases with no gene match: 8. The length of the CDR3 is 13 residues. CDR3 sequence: CASQRGDRAGYTF. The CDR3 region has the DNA TGTGCCAGCCAGAGAGGGGACAGGGCTGGCTACACCTTC.

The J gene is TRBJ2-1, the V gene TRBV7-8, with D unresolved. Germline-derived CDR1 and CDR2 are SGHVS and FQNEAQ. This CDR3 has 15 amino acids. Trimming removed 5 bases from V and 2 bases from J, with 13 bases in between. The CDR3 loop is CASSPDGRTYNEQFF. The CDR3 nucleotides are TGTGCCAGCAGCCCGGACGGACGAACCTACAATGAGCAGTTCTTC.

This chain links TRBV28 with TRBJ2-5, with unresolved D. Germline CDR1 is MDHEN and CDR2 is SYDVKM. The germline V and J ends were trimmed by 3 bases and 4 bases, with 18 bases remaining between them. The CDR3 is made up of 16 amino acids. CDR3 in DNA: TGTGCCAGCAGTTTCTTCGGATCGGTCTTAACAGAGACCCAGTACTTC. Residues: CASSFFGSVLTETQYF.

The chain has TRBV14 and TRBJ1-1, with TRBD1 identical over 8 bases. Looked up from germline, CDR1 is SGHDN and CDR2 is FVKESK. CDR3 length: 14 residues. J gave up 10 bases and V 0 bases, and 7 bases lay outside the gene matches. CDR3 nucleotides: TGTGCCAGCAGCCAAGATAGAGGCAGGGGGCGAGCTTTCTTT. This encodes CASSQDRGRGRAFF. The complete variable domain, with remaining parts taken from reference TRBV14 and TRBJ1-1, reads EAGVTQFPSHSVIEKGQTVTLRCDPISGHDNLYWYRRVMGKEIKFLLHFVKESKQDESGMPNNRFLAERTGGTYSTLKVQPAELEDSGVYFCASSQDRGRGRAFFGQGTRLTVV.

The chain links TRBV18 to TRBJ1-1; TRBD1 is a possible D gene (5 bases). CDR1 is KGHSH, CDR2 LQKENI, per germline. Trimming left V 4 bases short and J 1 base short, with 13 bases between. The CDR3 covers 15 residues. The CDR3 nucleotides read TGTGCCAGCTCACTCGACAGAGTTGGGAACACTGAAGCTTTCTTT. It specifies CASSLDRVGNTEAFF.

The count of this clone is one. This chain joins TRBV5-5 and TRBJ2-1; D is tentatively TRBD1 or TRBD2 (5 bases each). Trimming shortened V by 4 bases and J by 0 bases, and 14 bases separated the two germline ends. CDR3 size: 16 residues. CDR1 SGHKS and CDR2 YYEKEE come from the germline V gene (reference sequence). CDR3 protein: CASSLLGDSSYNEQFF. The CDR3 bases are TGTGCCAGCAGCCTGCTGGGGGATTCCTCCTACAATGAGCAGTTCTTC. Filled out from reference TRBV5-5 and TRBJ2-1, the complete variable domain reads DAGVTQSPTHLIKTRGQQVTLRCSPISGHKSVSWYQQVLGQGPQFIFQYYEKEERGRGNFPDRFSARQFPNYSSELNVNALLLGDSALYLCASSLLGDSSYNEQFFGPGTRLTVL.

CDR3 nucleotides: TGTGCCAGCAGCTCGGGAGTCCGAAGGTCACCCCTCCACTTT. It encodes CASSSGVRRSPLHF. The rearrangement uses TRBV7-2 and TRBJ1-6; D is uncertain. The CDR3 is 14 amino acids. Trimming cost V 4 bases and J 10 bases, with 14 bases left between them. CDR1 is SGHTA, CDR2 FQGNSA, per germline.

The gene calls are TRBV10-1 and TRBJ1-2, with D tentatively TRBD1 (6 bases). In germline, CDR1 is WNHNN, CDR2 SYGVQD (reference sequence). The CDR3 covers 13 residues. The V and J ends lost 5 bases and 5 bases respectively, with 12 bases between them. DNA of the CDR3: TGCGCCAGCAGTTCTCGCAGGGGATATGGCTACACCTTC. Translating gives CASSSRRGYGYTF.

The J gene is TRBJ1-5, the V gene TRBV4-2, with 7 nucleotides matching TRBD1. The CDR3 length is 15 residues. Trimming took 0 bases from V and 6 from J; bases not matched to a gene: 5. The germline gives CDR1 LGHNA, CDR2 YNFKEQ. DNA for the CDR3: TGTGCCAGCAGCCAAGATTCAACAGGGGTTCAGCCCCAGCATTTT. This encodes CASSQDSTGVQPQHF.

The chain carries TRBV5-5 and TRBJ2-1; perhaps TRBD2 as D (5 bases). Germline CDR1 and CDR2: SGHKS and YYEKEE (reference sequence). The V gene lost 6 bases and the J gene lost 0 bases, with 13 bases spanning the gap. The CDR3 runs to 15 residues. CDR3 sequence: CASTLIGSSYNEQFF. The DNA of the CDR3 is TGTGCCAGCACCCTTATTGGGAGCTCCTACAATGAGCAGTTCTTC.

The CDR3 DNA reads as TGTGCCAGCAGTGAAACCCTAGCGGGGGGGCGGGATACGCAGTATTTT. Amino acid sequence: CASSETLAGGRDTQYF. This chain uses TRBV6-1 with TRBJ2-3; 12 bases are a match to TRBD2. The CDR3 has 16 residues. Per the germline V gene, CDR1 is MNHNS and CDR2 is SASEGT. The V segment lost 2 bases and the J segment 6 bases; nucleotides outside the gene matches: 6.

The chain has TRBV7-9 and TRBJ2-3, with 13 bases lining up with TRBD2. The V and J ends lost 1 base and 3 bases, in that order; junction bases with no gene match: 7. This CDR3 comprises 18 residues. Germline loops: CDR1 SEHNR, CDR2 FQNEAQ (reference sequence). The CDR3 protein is CASSLVVRLAGGTDTQYF. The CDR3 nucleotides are TGTGCCAGCAGCTTAGTTGTCCGACTAGCGGGGGGAACAGATACGCAGTATTTT.

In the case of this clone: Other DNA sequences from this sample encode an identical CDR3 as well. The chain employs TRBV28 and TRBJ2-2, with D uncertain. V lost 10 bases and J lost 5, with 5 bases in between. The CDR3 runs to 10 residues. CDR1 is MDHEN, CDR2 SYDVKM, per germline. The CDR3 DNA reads TGTGCCACCTCGACCGGGGAGCTGTTTTTT. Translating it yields CATSTGELFF. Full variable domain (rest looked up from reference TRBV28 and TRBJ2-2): DVKVTQSSRYLVKRTGEKVFLECVQDMDHENMFWYRQDPGLGLRLIYFSYDVKMKEKGDIPEGYSVSREKKERFSLILESASTNQTSMYLCATSTGELFFGEGSRLTVL.

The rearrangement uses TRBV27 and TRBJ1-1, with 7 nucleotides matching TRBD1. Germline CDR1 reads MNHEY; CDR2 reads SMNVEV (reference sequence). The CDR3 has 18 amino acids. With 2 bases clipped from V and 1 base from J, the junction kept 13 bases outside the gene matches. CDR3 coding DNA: TGTGCCAGCAGTTTAGGGAACCGGGCAGGGGGAAAGAACACTGAAGCTTTCTTT. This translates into CASSLGNRAGGKNTEAFF.

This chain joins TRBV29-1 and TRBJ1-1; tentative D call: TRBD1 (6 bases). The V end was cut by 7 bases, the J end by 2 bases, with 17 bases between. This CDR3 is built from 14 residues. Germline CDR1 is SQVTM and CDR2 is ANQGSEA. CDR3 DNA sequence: TGCAGCGCCGTCCGTGTGGGGGGCAACACTGAAGCTTTCTTT. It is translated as CSAVRVGGNTEAFF.

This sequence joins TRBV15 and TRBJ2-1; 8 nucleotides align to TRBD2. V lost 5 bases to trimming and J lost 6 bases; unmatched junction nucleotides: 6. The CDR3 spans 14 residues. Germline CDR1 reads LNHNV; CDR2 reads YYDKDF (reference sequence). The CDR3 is CATSGVREGNEQFF. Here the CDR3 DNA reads TGTGCCACCAGCGGGGTCCGGGAGGGCAATGAGCAGTTCTTC. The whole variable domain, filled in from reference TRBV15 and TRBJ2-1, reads DAMVIQNPRYQVTQFGKPVTLSCSQTLNHNVMYWYQQKSSQAPKLLFHYYDKDFNNEADTPDNFQSRRPNTSFCFLDIRSPGLGDTAMYLCATSGVREGNEQFFGPGTRLTVL.

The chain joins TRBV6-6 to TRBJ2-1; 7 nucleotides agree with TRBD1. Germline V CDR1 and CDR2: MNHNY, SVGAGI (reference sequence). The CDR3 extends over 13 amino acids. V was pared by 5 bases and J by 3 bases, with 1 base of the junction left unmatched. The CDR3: CASSRQGYNEQFF. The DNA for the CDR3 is TGTGCCAGCAGTAGACAGGGCTACAATGAGCAGTTCTTC.

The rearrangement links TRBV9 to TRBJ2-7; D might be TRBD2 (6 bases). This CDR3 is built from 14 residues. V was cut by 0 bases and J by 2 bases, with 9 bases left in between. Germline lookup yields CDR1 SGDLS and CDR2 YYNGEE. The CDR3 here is CASSVDGSTYEQYF. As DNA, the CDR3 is TGTGCCAGCAGCGTAGACGGGAGTACCTACGAGCAGTACTTC.

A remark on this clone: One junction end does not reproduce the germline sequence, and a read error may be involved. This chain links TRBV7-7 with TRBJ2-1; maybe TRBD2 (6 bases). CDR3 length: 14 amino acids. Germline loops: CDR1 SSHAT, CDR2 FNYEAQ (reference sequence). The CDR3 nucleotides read TGTGCTAGCAGCTTAGCCTCGGGGGTGAATGAGCAGTTCTTC. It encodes CASSLASGVNEQFF. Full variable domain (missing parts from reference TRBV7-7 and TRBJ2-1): GAGVSQSPRYKVTKRGQDVTLRCDPISSHATLYWYQQALGQGPEFLTYFNYEAQPDKSGLPSDRFSAERPEGSISTLTIQRTEQRDSAMYRCASSLASGVNEQFFGPGTRLTVL.

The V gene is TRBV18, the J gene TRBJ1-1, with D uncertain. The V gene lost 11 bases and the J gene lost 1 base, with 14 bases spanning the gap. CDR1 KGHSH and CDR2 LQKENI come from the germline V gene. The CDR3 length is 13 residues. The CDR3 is CAGRRDTNTEAFF. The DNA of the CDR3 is TGTGCCGGACGTAGGGATACGAACACTGAAGCTTTCTTT.

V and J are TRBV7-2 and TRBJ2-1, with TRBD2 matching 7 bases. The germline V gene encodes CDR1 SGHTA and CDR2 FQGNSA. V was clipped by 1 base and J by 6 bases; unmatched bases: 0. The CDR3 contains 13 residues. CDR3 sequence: CASSLGLANEQFF. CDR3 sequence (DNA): TGTGCCAGCAGCTTAGGACTAGCCAATGAGCAGTTCTTC.